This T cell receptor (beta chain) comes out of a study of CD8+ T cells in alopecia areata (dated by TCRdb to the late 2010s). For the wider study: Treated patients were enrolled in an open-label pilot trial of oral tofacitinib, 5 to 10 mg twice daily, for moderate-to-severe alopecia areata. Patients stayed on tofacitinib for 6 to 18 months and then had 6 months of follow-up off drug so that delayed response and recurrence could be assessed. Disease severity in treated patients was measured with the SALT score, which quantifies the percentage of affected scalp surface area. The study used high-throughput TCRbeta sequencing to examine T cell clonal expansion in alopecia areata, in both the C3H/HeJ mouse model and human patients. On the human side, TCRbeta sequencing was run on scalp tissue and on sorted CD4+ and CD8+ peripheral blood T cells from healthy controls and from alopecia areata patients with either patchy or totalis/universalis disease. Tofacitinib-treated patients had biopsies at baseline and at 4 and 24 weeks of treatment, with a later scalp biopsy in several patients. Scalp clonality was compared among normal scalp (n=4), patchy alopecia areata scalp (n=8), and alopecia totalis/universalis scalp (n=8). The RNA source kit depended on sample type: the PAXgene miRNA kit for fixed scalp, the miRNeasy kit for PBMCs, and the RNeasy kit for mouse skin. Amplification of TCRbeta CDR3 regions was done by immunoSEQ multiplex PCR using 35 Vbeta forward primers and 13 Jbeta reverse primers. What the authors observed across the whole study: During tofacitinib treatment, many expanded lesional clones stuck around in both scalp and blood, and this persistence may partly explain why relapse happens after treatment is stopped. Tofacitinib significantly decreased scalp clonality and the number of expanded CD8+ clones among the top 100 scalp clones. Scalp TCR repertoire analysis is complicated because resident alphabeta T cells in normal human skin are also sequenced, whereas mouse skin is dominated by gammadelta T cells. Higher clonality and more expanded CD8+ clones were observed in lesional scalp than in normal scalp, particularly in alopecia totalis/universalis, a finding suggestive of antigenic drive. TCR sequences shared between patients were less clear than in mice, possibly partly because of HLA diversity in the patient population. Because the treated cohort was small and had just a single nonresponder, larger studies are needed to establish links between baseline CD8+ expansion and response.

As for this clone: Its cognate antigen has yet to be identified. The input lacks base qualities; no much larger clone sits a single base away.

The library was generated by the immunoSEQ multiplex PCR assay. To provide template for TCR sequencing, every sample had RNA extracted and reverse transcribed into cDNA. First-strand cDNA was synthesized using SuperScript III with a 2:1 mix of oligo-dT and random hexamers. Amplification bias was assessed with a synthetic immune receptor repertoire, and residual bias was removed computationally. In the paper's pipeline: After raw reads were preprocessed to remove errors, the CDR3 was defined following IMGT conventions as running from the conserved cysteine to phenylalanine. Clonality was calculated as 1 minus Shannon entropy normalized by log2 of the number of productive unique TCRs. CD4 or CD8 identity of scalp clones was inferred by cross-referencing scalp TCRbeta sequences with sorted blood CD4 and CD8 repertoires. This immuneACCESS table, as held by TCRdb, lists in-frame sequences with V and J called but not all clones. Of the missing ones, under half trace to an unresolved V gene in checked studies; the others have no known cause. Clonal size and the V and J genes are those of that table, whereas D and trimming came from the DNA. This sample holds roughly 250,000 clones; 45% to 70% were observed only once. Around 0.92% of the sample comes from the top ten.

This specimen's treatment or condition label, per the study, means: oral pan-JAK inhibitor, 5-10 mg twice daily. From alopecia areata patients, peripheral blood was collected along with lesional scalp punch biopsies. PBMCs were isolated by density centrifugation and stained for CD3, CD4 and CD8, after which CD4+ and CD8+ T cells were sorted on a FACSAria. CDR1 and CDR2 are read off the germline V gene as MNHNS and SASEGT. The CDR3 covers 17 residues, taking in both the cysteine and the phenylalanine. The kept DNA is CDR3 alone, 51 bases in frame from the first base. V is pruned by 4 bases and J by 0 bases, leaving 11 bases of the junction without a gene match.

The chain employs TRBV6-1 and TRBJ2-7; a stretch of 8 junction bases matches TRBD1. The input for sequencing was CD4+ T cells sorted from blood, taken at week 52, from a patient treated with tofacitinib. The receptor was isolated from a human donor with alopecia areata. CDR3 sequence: CASSGIRQGKASYEQYF. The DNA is TGTGCCAGCAGTGGTATAAGACAGGGGAAAGCCTCCTACGAGCAGTACTTC.